This T cell receptor (beta chain) came from a study of Graves' ophthalmopathy and Graves' hyperthyroidism. Whole-study results and caveats: As the model predicted ophthalmopathy progression, it achieved a sensitivity of approximately 65% and a specificity of 72.22%.

Germline lookup yields CDR1 LNHDA and CDR2 SQIVND (reference sequence). The CDR3 spans 15 residues. J gave up 7 bases and V 5 bases, and 11 bases lay outside the gene matches. Each diagnosis was determined on the basis of clinical symptoms, serum thyroxine, TRAb, thyroid ultrasound and orbital computed tomography. TCR beta CDR3 regions were amplified from RNA transcripts. HTBI primers served in a first-round RT-PCR, which a second-round multiplex PCR followed. Via MiXCR, TCRdb re-called the multiplex PCR reads, giving one row per CDR3 protein. The sample carries 340,000 or so distinct CDR3 sequences, roughly 15% recorded once. In this sample, this clonotype turned up many times. The antigen is not known.

This chain connects TRBV19 to TRBJ1-5; 7 bases agree with TRBD1. Sequenced input: peripheral blood. The sequence was obtained from an adult man with Graves' ophthalmopathy. As DNA, the CDR3 is TGTGCCAGTAGTCGGGACAGTGGGTTCAGGCAGCCCCAGCATTTT. Amino acid sequence: CASSRDSGFRQPQHF.